Shown below are 13 T cell receptor beta chains from a single sample sequenced in a study of T cells of healthy individuals. TCRdb reanalysed the 5' RACE reads using MiXCR and keeps one entry per CDR3 protein. Among around 63,000 distinct CDR3 sequences, 15% to 20% were seen once, and the ten largest hold around 5%. The receptors stem from a human donor in good health.

The J gene is TRBJ2-5, the V gene TRBV6-5, with D possibly matching TRBD2 (6 bases). The CDR3 is 14 amino acids. CDR1 is MNHEY and CDR2 is SVGAGI in the germline V gene. V was cut by 8 bases and J by 2 bases, with 15 bases left in between. DNA for the CDR3: TGTGCCAGCCGGGGACTTTCAAGACAAGAGACCCAGTACTTC. It encodes CASRGLSRQETQYF.

The J gene is TRBJ1-1, the V gene TRBV5-1; the match to TRBD1 covers 9 bases. This CDR3 region has 14 residues. Germline trimming cut 2 bases from V and 4 bases from J; bases unmatched to any gene: 3. Germline V lookup: CDR1 SGHRS, CDR2 YFSETQ. The CDR3 nucleotides are TGCGCCAGCAGCTTACCGGGACAGGGCACTGAAGCTTTCTTT. This codes for CASSLPGQGTEAFF.

Ten or more counts support this clonotype. The chain carries TRBV28 and TRBJ1-4; D gene uncertain. Trimming pared 3 bases from V and 5 bases from J, leaving 7 bases between. This CDR3 spans 13 amino acids. The germline CDR1 and CDR2 sequences are MDHEN and SYDVKM. The CDR3, as DNA: TGTGCCAGCAGTTTGGCGGAGAATGAAAAACTGTTTTTT. Translating gives CASSLAENEKLFF. The entire variable domain, with the rest obtained from reference TRBV28 and TRBJ1-4, is as follows: DVKVTQSSRYLVKRTGEKVFLECVQDMDHENMFWYRQDPGLGLRLIYFSYDVKMKEKGDIPEGYSVSREKKERFSLILESASTNQTSMYLCASSLAENEKLFFGSGTQLSVL.

This clonotype was recorded a few times. The chain employs TRBV27 and TRBJ1-1; possibly TRBD1 for D (6 bases). The CDR3 contains 15 residues. Trimming cost V 5 bases and J 4 bases, with 17 bases left between them. Germline-derived CDR1 and CDR2 are MNHEY and SMNVEV (reference sequence). The CDR3 coding sequence is TGTGCCAGCAGTCCACTACCGTTCAGGGGCACTGAAGCTTTCTTT. This sequence encodes CASSPLPFRGTEAFF.

This clonotype was counted many times. For the CDR3, the DNA is TGTGCCAGCAGCGAGGACAGCTCCTACGAGCAGTACTTC. It yields the protein CASSEDSSYEQYF. V usage is TRBV7-9 and J usage is TRBJ2-7; D may be TRBD1 (6 bases). Germline CDR1 is SEHNR and CDR2 is FQNEAQ (reference sequence). V lost 5 bases, J lost 0 bases, and 8 bases lay in between. This CDR3 comprises 13 residues. Complete variable domain (other parts from reference TRBV7-9 and TRBJ2-7): DTGVSQNPRHKITKRGQNVTFRCDPISEHNRLYWYRQTLGQGPEFLTYFQNEAQLEKSRLLSDRFSAERPKGSFSTLEIQRTEQGDSAMYLCASSEDSSYEQYFGPGTRLTVT.

This chain connects TRBV5-1 to TRBJ1-1; 7 bases match TRBD1. Germline V gene data show CDR1 as SGHRS and CDR2 as YFSETQ. The V segment lost 3 bases and the J segment 1 base; nucleotides outside the gene matches: 15. The CDR3 is 18 residues long. In nucleotides, the CDR3 is TGCGCCAGCAGCTCTTCCTTCGGTCCGCGGACAGGGAACACTGAAGCTTTCTTT. Its translation: CASSSSFGPRTGNTEAFF. Full variable domain (remainder filled in from reference TRBV5-1 and TRBJ1-1): KAGVTQTPRYLIKTRGQQVTLSCSPISGHRSVSWYQQTPGQGLQFLFEYFSETQRNKGNFPGRFSGRQFSNSRSEMNVSTLELGDSALYLCASSSSFGPRTGNTEAFFGQGTRLTVV.

The rearrangement links TRBV20-1 to TRBJ2-5; D is unresolved. CDR3 length: 13 residues. V dropped 5 bases and J dropped 4 bases, with 14 bases sitting between them. CDR1 is DFQATT, CDR2 SNEGSKA, per germline (reference sequence). CDR3 DNA sequence: TGCAGTGCTCCCACAACTTTGGGAGAGACCCAGTACTTC. Protein: CSAPTTLGETQYF.

This clonotype was observed at least ten times. The V gene is TRBV29-1, the J gene TRBJ2-3, with TRBD2 matching 8 bases. This CDR3 has 13 residues. The J segment lost 6 bases and the V segment lost 5 bases, leaving 7 bases of the junction unmatched. The germline V gene encodes CDR1 SQVTM and CDR2 ANQGSEA. The CDR3 bases are TGCAGCGTTCCTCTAGCGGGCCTCGATACGCAGTATTTT. Amino acids: CSVPLAGLDTQYF.

CDR3 protein: CASSKARIIGFPNEQFF. The CDR3 DNA follows: TGTGCCAGCAGCAAAGCTAGAATCATCGGATTTCCAAATGAGCAGTTCTTC. The gene calls are TRBV21-1 and TRBJ2-1. TRBV21-1 is termed a pseudogene. There are 17 residues in the CDR3.

The rearrangement joins TRBV12-3 or TRBV12-4 to TRBJ2-3; 12 nucleotides agree with TRBD2. The CDR3 covers 14 residues. J lost 4 bases, V lost 8 bases, and 4 bases had no gene match. CDR3 nucleotide sequence: TGTGCCAGCGCGACTAGCGGGGGTGCAGATACGCAGTATTTT. Protein sequence: CASATSGGADTQYF.

The CDR3 loop is CSARESPAKNIQYF. The CDR3 region has the DNA TGCAGTGCTAGAGAAAGCCCAGCCAAAAACATTCAGTACTTC. V usage is TRBV20-1 and J usage is TRBJ2-4; D uncertain. There are 14 residues in the CDR3. V lost 0 bases and J 0 bases, leaving 6 bases between the germline ends. Germline CDR1 is DFQATT and CDR2 is SNEGSKA (reference sequence).

This clonotype showed up just a few times. V usage is TRBV5-6 and J usage is TRBJ2-2; tentative D call: TRBD1 (5 bases). V lost 4 bases and J lost 2, with 15 bases in between. This CDR3 contains 16 residues. Germline loops: CDR1 SGHDT, CDR2 YYEEEE. This CDR3 is CASSHQDIYNTGELFF. Here the CDR3 DNA reads TGTGCCAGCAGCCACCAGGACATATATAACACCGGGGAGCTGTTTTTT.

This clonotype showed up many times. The V gene is TRBV5-4, the J gene TRBJ2-7; 8 bases match TRBD2. Trimming cost V 1 base and J 2 bases; bases outside gene matches: 2. The CDR3 consists of 14 residues. Looked up from germline, CDR1 is SGHNT and CDR2 is YYREEE (reference sequence). The CDR3 sequence is CASSLRLAPYEQYF. Here the CDR3 DNA reads TGTGCCAGCAGCTTGAGACTAGCGCCCTACGAGCAGTACTTC. The whole variable domain, remainder taken from reference TRBV5-4 and TRBJ2-7, is ETGVTQSPTHLIKTRGQQVTLRCSSQSGHNTVSWYQQALGQGPQFIFQYYREEENGRGNFPPRFSGLQFPNYSSELNVNALELDDSALYLCASSLRLAPYEQYFGPGTRLTVT.